Presented here are 2 T cell receptor beta chains from one specimen sequenced in a study of CD8 T cells in ankylosing spondylitis. Study-level findings and limits: Seven or eight highly homologous variants formed a TCR beta motif that appeared characteristic of ankylosing spondylitis blood.

No antigen has been identified for these receptors. TCRdb reprocessed the 5' RACE reads via MiXCR and lists one record per CDR3 protein. The sample has around 490,000 distinct CDR3 sequences; approximately 5.3% are singletons. Specimen: blood, either unsorted or a sorted T cell fraction (not recorded which). Receptors originate from a male donor with ankylosing spondylitis.

In this sample, this clonotype turned up many times. This chain links TRBV29-1 with TRBJ2-1; 8 positions match TRBD1. With V trimmed by 7 bases and J by 9 bases, 11 bases remained unmatched. Germline assignment: CDR1 SQVTM and CDR2 ANQGSEA. The CDR3 runs to 13 residues. CDR3 nucleotide sequence: TGCAGCGCCGGACAGGGCGGGTGGACTGAGCAGTTCTTC. Encoded protein: CSAGQGGWTEQFF.

This clonotype was observed a few times. The CDR3 nucleotides read TGCGCCAGCAGCCAAGACGCGACTAGCGGGGGGGCTCCCCATGAGCAGTTCTTC. Protein: CASSQDATSGGAPHEQFF. The rearrangement uses TRBV4-3 and TRBJ2-1; TRBD2 agrees at 14 bases. Trimming removed 0 bases from V and 8 bases from J; junction bases left unmatched: 9. Germline V lookup: CDR1 LGHNA, CDR2 YSLEER. The CDR3 runs to 18 residues.